This note documents a single TCR beta chain sequence. TCR beta libraries carry UMIs added by 5'RACE template switching. TCRdb re-called the 5' RACE reads; every CDR3 protein appears as one record, without DNA. The sample totals about 450,000 distinct CDR3 sequences. The data originate from a study of T cells expressing NK-cell markers. The CDR3 runs 15 residues. The germline gives CDR1 MGHDK, CDR2 SYGVNS. The material sequenced was blood T cells: a sorted CD56 or NKG2C T cell subset, CD4+ or CD8+ T cells, or bulk PBMC T cells (not recorded which). The J gene is TRBJ1-2, the V gene TRBV25-1; TCRdb lists TRBD1, though no DNA is available to test this call. The source is a woman aged 18 to 75 in good health. CDR3 residues: CASSPLTDPNYGYTF.